This T cell receptor (beta chain) appears in the sequencing data of a study of vaccination and CD4 T cells after COVID-19. As regards this clonotype: Its antigen is currently unknown.

The treatment was: approximately nine-day PBMC culture with coronavirus spike peptide pools or control peptides (ViraFEST assay). Sequenced with the Oncomine TCR Beta short-read assay was DNA taken from cultured CD4+ T cells. TCRdb re-derived calls from the PCR reads in MiXCR, one entry per CDR3 protein. The sample gives 14,000 or so distinct CDR3 sequences, approximately 31% of which show up once; around 20% is in the top ten. The TCR originated in a human donor who received a COVID-19 vaccine. The sample was CD4+ T cells from blood, cultured in vitro, taken before SARS-CoV-2 vaccination.

The CDR3 protein is CARSWTNSASGATYEQYF. The CDR3, as DNA: TGTGCCAGAAGCTGGACCAACTCAGCTAGCGGGGCGACCTACGAGCAGTACTTC. The chain couples TRBV5-3 to TRBJ2-7; TRBD2 matches 9 bases. TRBV5-3 is reported as an ORF; its role is uncertain. The trim removed 3 bases at V and 2 bases at J, leaving 15 bases unmatched. This CDR3 spans 18 amino acids.